The 19 T cell receptor beta chains below were found in one sample sequenced in a study of early T cells in non-severe SARS-CoV-2 infection (dated by TCRdb to the early 2020s). Library preparation used 5' RACE. Data came from a NextSeq 500. TCRdb itself trimmed the public reads at Q25 with fastp, ran MiXCR and retained productive beta chains. Identical CDR3 protein sequences are pooled into one entry, listed with their most common genes and DNA. This sample gives roughly 93,000 distinct CDR3 sequences in total; 14% to 15% of them show up just once. The ten largest clonotypes hold about 0.59% of the sample. The sample comprised whole blood. All receptors derive from an adult who was a healthcare worker with PCR-confirmed SARS-CoV-2 infection or an uninfected control (not recorded which).

The V gene is TRBV7-3, the J gene TRBJ1-6, with D possibly matching TRBD1 (5 bases). Germline CDR1 SGHTA, CDR2 FQGTGA. The length of the CDR3 is 16 residues. V lost 5 bases and J 4 bases, leaving 15 bases between the germline ends. The CDR3 spells CASSEGPGRYNSPLHF. CDR3 DNA sequence: TGTGCCAGCAGCGAGGGACCGGGAAGATATAATTCACCCCTCCACTTT.

The sample holds many counts of this clonotype. The chain links TRBV11-2 to TRBJ2-1; 11 bases line up with TRBD2. Germline V lookup: CDR1 SGHAT, CDR2 FQNNGV. CDR3 size: 15 residues. V was pared by 2 bases and J by 8 bases, with 5 bases of the junction left unmatched. CDR3 nucleotides: TGTGCCAGCAGCTTAATAGCGGGGGGGCCGCATGAGCAGTTCTTC. This gives the protein CASSLIAGGPHEQFF.

The V gene is TRBV3-1, the J gene TRBJ2-1; 9 nucleotides match TRBD2. The CDR3 extends over 18 amino acids. Germline values: CDR1 LGHDT, CDR2 YNNKEL (reference sequence). V dropped 0 bases and J dropped 0; count of bases not matched to a gene: 6. The CDR3 region has the DNA TGTGCCAGCAGCCAAGATGGTTTTAGCGGGGGCTCCTACAATGAGCAGTTCTTC. It is translated as CASSQDGFSGGSYNEQFF.

This clonotype was recorded a few times. The chain joins TRBV3-1 to TRBJ2-5, with TRBD2 matching over 13 bases. The ends lost 0 bases at V and 2 bases at J; junction bases unmatched: 9. Germline CDR1 reads LGHDT; CDR2 reads YNNKEL (reference sequence). CDR3 length: 19 residues. CDR3 bases: TGTGCCAGCAGCCAAGATCTAACTAGCGGGGGGGCCGTTCAAGAGACCCAGTACTTC. Protein: CASSQDLTSGGAVQETQYF.

V gene TRBV29-1 combines with J gene TRBJ1-2; the match to TRBD1 covers 9 bases. The germline gives CDR1 SQVTM, CDR2 ANQGSEA. The CDR3 totals 15 residues. The V gene end was trimmed by 5 bases and the J gene end by 5 bases; junction bases not matched to a gene: 12. CDR3 amino acids: CSVRQSRDREYGYTF. As DNA, the CDR3 is TGCAGCGTTCGCCAATCCCGGGACAGGGAGTATGGCTACACCTTC.

This clonotype occurred a few times. The CDR3 sequence: CSVGLHPTGGGEQFF. DNA for the CDR3: TGCAGCGTTGGACTCCACCCGACAGGGGGCGGTGAGCAGTTCTTC. V and J are TRBV29-1 and TRBJ2-1; 10 positions match TRBD1. CDR1 is SQVTM, CDR2 ANQGSEA, per germline. The CDR3 is 15 residues long. Trimming took 4 bases from V and 9 from J; bases not matched to a gene: 12.

This clonotype was found a few times. The chain recombines TRBV5-1 with TRBJ2-2; 9 nucleotides align to TRBD1. V trimming: 3 bases; J trimming: 7 bases; junction bases outside the gene matches: 4. Germline values: CDR1 SGHRS, CDR2 YFSETQ. The CDR3 is 14 residues long. Written as DNA, the CDR3 is TGCGCCAGCAGCTACCGGACAGGGGACGGGGAGCTGTTTTTT. Translating gives CASSYRTGDGELFF.

This clonotype was counted a few times. The chain employs TRBV4-1 and TRBJ2-1, with 11 positions matching TRBD1. With V trimmed by 3 bases and J by 8 bases, 6 bases remained unmatched. Germline V CDR1 and CDR2: MGHRA, YSYEKL. The CDR3 contains 15 residues. This CDR3 is CASSQGQGVFHEQFF. The CDR3 region has the DNA TGCGCCAGCAGCCAGGGACAGGGGGTATTCCATGAGCAGTTCTTC.

This chain links TRBV5-1 with TRBJ1-5; 7 bases are a match to TRBD1. The CDR3 spans 15 residues. V was clipped by 4 bases and J by 4 bases; unmatched bases: 8. Per the germline V gene, CDR1 is SGHRS and CDR2 is YFSETQ. The CDR3 sequence is CASSAGGQANQPQHF. The CDR3 DNA sequence: TGCGCCAGCAGCGCGGGCGGACAGGCGAATCAGCCCCAGCATTTT.

In its sample, this clonotype was seen a few times. The rearrangement uses TRBV6-6 and TRBJ1-1; D is unresolved. CDR1 and CDR2 from the germline V gene are MNHNY and SVGAGI (reference sequence). The CDR3 totals 14 residues. V was clipped by 7 bases and J by 5 bases, with 17 bases between them. The DNA for the CDR3 is TGTGCCAGCAATTATCCGGGTGTAGATACTGAAGCTTTCTTT. This codes for CASNYPGVDTEAFF.

This clonotype was recorded a few times. The rearrangement uses TRBV28 and TRBJ2-1; 12 bases agree with TRBD2. CDR3 length: 17 residues. Germline V CDR1 and CDR2: MDHEN, SYDVKM. The ends lost 6 bases at V and 2 bases at J; junction bases unmatched: 8. CDR3 sequence reads: CASRPKLAGGPYNEQFF. The CDR3 coding sequence is TGTGCCAGCAGGCCGAAACTAGCGGGGGGACCCTACAATGAGCAGTTCTTC.

This clonotype showed up just a few times. V gene TRBV21-1 combines with J gene TRBJ2-3; the table assigns TRBD1, which was not confirmed against the DNA. TRBV21-1 is marked as a pseudogene. This CDR3 is built from 17 residues. CDR3 coding DNA: TGTGCCAGCAGCACCACACGGACAGGGCTGTGGGCAGATACGCAGTATTTT. It is translated as CASSTTRTGLWADTQYF.

In this sample, this clonotype turned up a few times. This sequence joins TRBV5-1 and TRBJ2-2, with D hard to call. CDR3 length: 11 amino acids. V was cut by 3 bases and J by 6 bases, with 3 bases left in between. Germline V CDR1 and CDR2: SGHRS, YFSETQ. Here the CDR3 DNA reads TGCGCCAGCAGCTACCCCGGGGAGCTGTTTTTT. Translating gives CASSYPGELFF.

Only a few counts were recorded for this clonotype. The chain uses TRBV5-1 and TRBJ2-1; D might be TRBD1 (5 bases). The V end was cut by 7 bases, the J end by 2 bases, with 19 bases between. The V gene's germline CDR1 is SGHRS and CDR2 YFSETQ. This CDR3 is 16 amino acids long. In DNA form, the CDR3 reads TGCGCCAGCGCCCCTGTGGGCAGGGTGGCCTACAATGAGCAGTTCTTC. Translation: CASAPVGRVAYNEQFF.

This sequence joins TRBV6-5 and TRBJ1-6, with D unresolved. The CDR3 runs 15 residues. V was clipped by 8 bases and J by 6 bases, with 17 bases between them. The germline gives CDR1 MNHEY, CDR2 SVGAGI. The CDR3 loop reads CASQALRSTNSPLHF. In DNA form, the CDR3 reads TGTGCCAGCCAGGCCCTCAGGTCCACTAATTCACCCCTCCACTTT.

This clonotype was found a few times. The chain employs TRBV7-9 and TRBJ2-1; D is unclear. The V and J ends lost 1 base and 6 bases respectively, with 13 bases between them. CDR1 SEHNR and CDR2 FQNEAQ come from the germline V gene (reference sequence). The CDR3 is made up of 15 amino acids. This CDR3 reads CASSLVGYGSNEQFF. The CDR3 nucleotides read TGTGCCAGCAGCTTAGTAGGGTACGGCTCCAATGAGCAGTTCTTC.

This clonotype has more than one count but fewer than ten. This chain joins TRBV6-5 and TRBJ1-1; the D gene is possibly TRBD1 (5 bases). V lost 4 bases to trimming and J lost 0 bases, with 15 bases between them. The CDR3 has 16 amino acids. CDR1 is MNHEY, CDR2 SVGAGI, per germline. The CDR3 reads CASSSTLWGVNTEAFF. The CDR3 nucleotides read TGTGCCAGCAGTTCCACCCTCTGGGGCGTGAACACTGAAGCTTTCTTT.

The gene calls are TRBV7-3 and TRBJ2-2; D is ambiguous. CDR1 and CDR2 from the germline V gene are SGHTA and FQGTGA. The CDR3 consists of 17 residues. The ends were cut back, 0 bases at V and 1 base at J, with 12 bases in the middle. The CDR3 DNA reads TGTGCCAGCAGCTTAACGCCCGCCAGCCTGAACACCGGGGAGCTGTTTTTT. Protein product: CASSLTPASLNTGELFF.

This clonotype showed up just a few times. The V call is TRBV20-1, the J call TRBJ2-7; D is perhaps TRBD2 (5 bases). The CDR3 has 12 amino acids. Germline lookup yields CDR1 DFQATT and CDR2 SNEGSKA (reference sequence). Trimming removed 3 bases at V and 2 bases at J, with 8 bases between. CDR3 in amino acids: CSASIGTYEQYV. CDR3 sequence (DNA): TGCAGTGCTAGTATCGGGACCTACGAGCAGTACGTC.